The 18 T cell receptor beta chains listed next were all sequenced from one sample in a study of blood T cell repertoires in COVID-19. Clones were read by immunoSEQ multiplex PCR, and TCRdb kept only the in-frame ones, dropping some. Altogether a few hundred thousand clones are present, over 75% being singletons, with the ten largest covering approximately 0.93%. Sequencing input: PBMCs or T cells enriched from blood (not recorded which). These receptors all stem from a young woman who had recovered from COVID-19.

The chain uses TRBV5-6 and TRBJ2-7, with 8 bases fitting TRBD1. V lost 2 bases and J lost 4; bases outside the gene matches: 11. This CDR3 region has 16 residues. Per germline, CDR1 SGHDT and CDR2 YYEEEE. CDR3 nucleotides: TGTGCCAGCAGCTTTATAATAGGACAGGGTCAATACGAGCAGTACTTC. This codes for CASSFIIGQGQYEQYF.

V is TRBV2 and J is TRBJ2-7; 9 bases map to TRBD1. The germline gives CDR1 SNHLY, CDR2 FYNNEI. The CDR3 is 14 residues long. The V and J ends lost 5 bases and 5 bases, in that order; junction bases with no gene match: 7. Here the CDR3 DNA reads TGTGCCAGCAGTCGGACAGGGGTAATCAACGAGCAGTACTTC. Translation gives CASSRTGVINEQYF. The full variable domain, in which reference TRBV2 and TRBJ2-7 provide the parts outside the CDR3, is EPEVTQTPSHQVTQMGQEVILRCVPISNHLYFYWYRQILGQKVEFLVSFYNNEISEKSEIFDDQFSVERPDGSNFTLKIRSTKLEDSAMYFCASSRTGVINEQYFGPGTRLTVT.

The genes are TRBV14 and TRBJ2-5, with a tentative D call TRBD2 (5 bases). Trimming took 6 bases from V and 5 from J, leaving 16 bases between them. The CDR3 is 14 amino acids. Per the germline V gene, CDR1 is SGHDN and CDR2 is FVKESK. This CDR3 reads CASRGSVERETQYF. The CDR3 DNA follows: TGTGCCAGCAGAGGGAGCGTCGAGCGGGAGACCCAGTACTTC.

CDR3 amino acids: CASSEPGGNEKLFF. Here the CDR3 DNA reads TGTGCCAGCAGTGAGCCCGGGGGTAATGAAAAACTGTTTTTT. The V and J genes are TRBV25-1 and TRBJ1-4, with a possible D match to TRBD1 (5 bases). Germline-derived CDR1 and CDR2 are MGHDK and SYGVNS. Deletions cut 3 bases from V and 4 bases from J, with 9 bases between. This CDR3 comprises 14 residues.

This clone has just one count. The CDR3, as DNA: TGTGCCAGCAGCTTAGAAAGGGGAGGTGGCTACACCTTC. This sequence encodes CASSLERGGGYTF. The chain is built from TRBV7-2 and TRBJ1-2; possible D gene TRBD1, 5 bases. V was clipped by 1 base and J by 7 bases, with 10 bases between them. The CDR3 is 13 amino acids. From germline, CDR1 is SGHTA and CDR2 FQGNSA.

V usage is TRBV30 and J usage is TRBJ1-1; TRBD1 might be the D (5 bases). This CDR3 is built from 15 residues. Trimming cost V 2 bases and J 6 bases, with 19 bases left between them. Germline lookup yields CDR1 GTSNPN and CDR2 SVGIG (reference sequence). The CDR3 nucleotides read TGTGCCTGGAGTTCCCCCGAAGAGGGGAGGGCTGAAGCTTTCTTT. It codes for CAWSSPEEGRAEAFF.

The chain employs TRBV7-2 and TRBJ1-1; D is undetermined. Germline V lookup: CDR1 SGHTA, CDR2 FQGNSA. This CDR3 region has 14 residues. With 7 bases removed from V and 2 bases from J, the gap between germline ends came to 14 bases. CDR3 region: CASTRIDHNTEAFF. The CDR3 nucleotides read TGTGCCAGCACGCGGATTGACCATAACACTGAAGCTTTCTTT.

The chain employs TRBV6-5 and TRBJ1-5; 9 nucleotides match TRBD1. After removal of 5 bases from V and 4 bases from J, the junction contained 3 bases not matched to a gene. The CDR3 contains 14 residues. Germline V CDR1 and CDR2: MNHEY, SVGAGI. This CDR3 is CASSQDRGNQPQHF. The DNA for the CDR3 is TGTGCCAGCAGTCAGGACAGGGGTAATCAGCCCCAGCATTTT.

The chain has TRBV30 and TRBJ1-1, with D possibly matching TRBD1 (6 bases). V dropped 2 bases and J dropped 0 bases, with 13 bases sitting between them. Germline V gene sequence: CDR1 GTSNPN, CDR2 SVGIG (reference sequence). The CDR3 runs to 15 residues. CDR3 in amino acids: CAWSIPGTLNTEAFF. The CDR3 DNA sequence: TGTGCCTGGAGTATCCCCGGGACATTGAACACTGAAGCTTTCTTT.

V gene TRBV30 combines with J gene TRBJ1-5, with a tentative D call TRBD1 (5 bases). CDR3 length: 16 amino acids. Germline V gives CDR1 GTSNPN, CDR2 SVGIG (reference sequence). V was clipped by 2 bases and J by 5 bases, with 19 bases between them. The CDR3 is CAWSKGLGTPDQPQHF. CDR3 sequence (DNA): TGTGCCTGGAGTAAGGGACTAGGGACTCCAGATCAGCCCCAGCATTTT.

The chain couples TRBV7-9 to TRBJ1-1; tentatively, D is TRBD1 (5 bases). V was pared by 5 bases and J by 1 base, with 14 bases between. The germline V gene encodes CDR1 SEHNR and CDR2 FQNEAQ (reference sequence). There are 15 residues in the CDR3. This CDR3 reads CASSPRGAGNTEAFF. The CDR3 region has the DNA TGTGCCAGCAGCCCTCGTGGGGCAGGGAACACTGAAGCTTTCTTT.

The rearrangement joins TRBV27 to TRBJ2-5; D perhaps matches TRBD2 (6 bases). V was clipped by 4 bases and J by 7 bases, with 10 bases between them. Germline CDR1 is MNHEY and CDR2 is SMNVEV (reference sequence). The CDR3 runs 12 residues. The CDR3 sequence is CASSSLRGTQYF. The CDR3 region has the DNA TGTGCCAGCAGTTCTTTGCGGGGGACCCAGTACTTC.

The chain uses TRBV7-9 and TRBJ2-7, with 9 bases identical to TRBD1. V gave up 6 bases and J gave up 5 bases; unmatched junction bases: 8. Looked up from germline, CDR1 is SEHNR and CDR2 is FQNEAQ (reference sequence). This CDR3 has 14 residues. In DNA, the CDR3 is TGTGCCAGCAGGGGAAACAGGGGGCTGGACGAGCAGTACTTC. It yields the protein CASRGNRGLDEQYF.

The chain couples TRBV27 to TRBJ2-7; the match to TRBD2 covers 13 bases. The CDR3 runs to 15 residues. The V and J ends lost 8 bases and 4 bases, in that order; junction bases with no gene match: 8. Germline loops: CDR1 MNHEY, CDR2 SMNVEV (reference sequence). In nucleotides, the CDR3 is TGTGCCAGCGGGATTAGACTAGCGGGGGGTTACGAGCAGTACTTC. Translation gives CASGIRLAGGYEQYF.

This clone was counted many times. The rearrangement links TRBV7-9 to TRBJ1-2; weak D call: TRBD1 (5 bases). Germline V gene lookup returns CDR1 SEHNR and CDR2 FQNEAQ (reference sequence). Between the trimmed V and J ends, which lost 4 bases and 0 bases, there was a span of 9 bases. This CDR3 is 14 amino acids long. This CDR3 is CASSSQGANYGYTF. For the CDR3, the DNA is TGTGCCAGCAGCTCCCAGGGCGCTAACTATGGCTACACCTTC.

V usage is TRBV11-2 and J usage is TRBJ1-1; no reliable D call. V shed 4 bases and J shed 1 base, with 16 bases lying between them. The CDR3 runs to 16 residues. Germline lookup yields CDR1 SGHAT and CDR2 FQNNGV. CDR3 DNA sequence: TGTGCCAGCAGCTCCCACTTGCGGAGGCAGAACACTGAAGCTTTCTTT. It codes for CASSSHLRRQNTEAFF.

The chain links TRBV10-3 to TRBJ2-1; the D gene is possibly TRBD1 (8 bases). The CDR3 sequence is 15 residues long. CDR1 is ENHRY, CDR2 SYGVKD, per germline. V shed 6 bases and J shed 8 bases, with 20 bases lying between them. As DNA, the CDR3 is TGTGCCATCAGGAGGGTTCAGGGGGCGGGGGATGAGCAGTTCTTC. It is translated as CAIRRVQGAGDEQFF.

The chain recombines TRBV25-1 with TRBJ2-7; TRBD2 matches at 8 bases. The J segment lost 7 bases and the V segment lost 7 bases, leaving 12 bases of the junction unmatched. This CDR3 comprises 14 residues. Germline CDR1 and CDR2: MGHDK and SYGVNS. The CDR3, as DNA: TGTGCCAGCATCCCCTCGGGAGGGGCGGGTGAGCAGTACTTC. Its translation: CASIPSGGAGEQYF.